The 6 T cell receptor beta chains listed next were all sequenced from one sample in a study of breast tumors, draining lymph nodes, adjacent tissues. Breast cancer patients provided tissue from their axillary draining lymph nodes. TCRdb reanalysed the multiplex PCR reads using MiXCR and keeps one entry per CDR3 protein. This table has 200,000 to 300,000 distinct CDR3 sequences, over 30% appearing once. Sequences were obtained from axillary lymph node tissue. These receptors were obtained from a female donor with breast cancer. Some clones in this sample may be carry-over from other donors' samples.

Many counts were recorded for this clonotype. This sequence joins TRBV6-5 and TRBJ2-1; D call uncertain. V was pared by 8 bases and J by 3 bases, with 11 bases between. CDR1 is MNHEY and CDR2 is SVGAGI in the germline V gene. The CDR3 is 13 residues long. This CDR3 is CASRAFRYNEQFF. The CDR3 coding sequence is TGTGCCAGCCGCGCCTTTCGCTACAATGAGCAGTTCTTC.

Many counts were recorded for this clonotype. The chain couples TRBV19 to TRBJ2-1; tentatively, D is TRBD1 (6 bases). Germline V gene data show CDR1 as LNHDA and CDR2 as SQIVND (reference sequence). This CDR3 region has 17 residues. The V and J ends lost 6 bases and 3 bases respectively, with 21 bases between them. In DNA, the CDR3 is TGTGCCAGTAGCCACCCCCACACAGGGATTATCTACAATGAGCAGTTCTTC. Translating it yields CASSHPHTGIIYNEQFF.

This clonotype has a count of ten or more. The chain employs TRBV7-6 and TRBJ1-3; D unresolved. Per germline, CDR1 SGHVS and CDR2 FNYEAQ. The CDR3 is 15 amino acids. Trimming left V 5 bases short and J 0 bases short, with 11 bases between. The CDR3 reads CASSRTGDSGNTIYF. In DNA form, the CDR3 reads TGTGCCAGCAGCCGTACCGGGGACTCTGGAAACACCATATATTTT.

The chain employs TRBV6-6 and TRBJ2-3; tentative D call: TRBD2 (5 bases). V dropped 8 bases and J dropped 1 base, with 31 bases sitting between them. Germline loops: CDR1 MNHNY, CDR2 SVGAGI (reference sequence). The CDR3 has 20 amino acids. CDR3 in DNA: TGTGCCAGCGTTGAAGATCAATCGGGGTCCCTAATAGGCGGCACAGATACGCAGTATTTT. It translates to CASVEDQSGSLIGGTDTQYF.

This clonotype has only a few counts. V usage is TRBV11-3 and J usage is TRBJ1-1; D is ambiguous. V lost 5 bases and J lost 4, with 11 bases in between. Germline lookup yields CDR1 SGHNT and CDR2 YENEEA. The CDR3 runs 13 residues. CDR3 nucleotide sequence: TGTGCCAGCAGCCACTCGACGGGCACTGAAGCTTTCTTT. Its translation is CASSHSTGTEAFF.

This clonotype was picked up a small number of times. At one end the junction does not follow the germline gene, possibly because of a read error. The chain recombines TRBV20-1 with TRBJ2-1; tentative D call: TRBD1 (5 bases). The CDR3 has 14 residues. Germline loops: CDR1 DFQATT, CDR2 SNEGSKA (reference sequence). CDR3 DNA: TGCAGTGCTAGCCCCCGACAGACCTACACTGAGCAGTTCTTC. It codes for CSASPRQTYTEQFF.